Presented here are 6 T cell receptor beta chains from one specimen sequenced in a study of blood T cells in healthy people across ages. The use of a sample-barcoded 5' primer and a J-beta primer mix characterized a second PCR of about 7 to 12 cycles. Using its own MiXCR run on the 5' RACE reads, TCRdb lists one record per CDR3 protein. Of a few hundred thousand distinct CDR3 sequences listed, about a quarter were seen once; the top ten hold about 3.3%. These data were also filed under a second study, of T cells of mothers and their children.

The sample consisted of blood. The source of these receptors is a boy younger than 10 in good health.

The chain has TRBV4-2 and TRBJ2-3; D call uncertain. V was clipped by 4 bases and J by 2 bases, with 10 bases between them. The CDR3 consists of 14 residues. Germline V CDR1 and CDR2: LGHNA, YNFKEQ. The CDR3 sequence: CASSRSPNTDTQYF. The CDR3, as DNA: TGTGCCAGCAGCCGTTCACCGAACACAGATACGCAGTATTTT.

V usage is TRBV10-3 and J usage is TRBJ1-2; D ambiguous. V lost 4 bases, J lost 0 bases, and 12 bases lay in between. This CDR3 region has 15 residues. Germline V gene lookup returns CDR1 ENHRY and CDR2 SYGVKD. The CDR3 reads CAISARVASNYGYTF. CDR3 nucleotides: TGTGCCATCAGTGCCCGTGTAGCCTCTAACTATGGCTACACCTTC.

There are a few counts of this clonotype. V usage is TRBV30 and J usage is TRBJ2-7; TRBD1 aligns across 8 bases. Germline V gene data show CDR1 as GTSNPN and CDR2 as SVGIG (reference sequence). The J segment lost 0 bases and the V segment lost 3 bases, leaving 4 bases of the junction unmatched. The length of the CDR3 is 14 residues. The DNA of the CDR3 is TGTGCCTGGAGCCGGGACAGGAGCTCCTACGAGCAGTACTTC. It specifies CAWSRDRSSYEQYF. Full variable domain (outside the CDR3, taken from reference TRBV30 and TRBJ2-7): SQTIHQWPATLVQPVGSPLSLECTVEGTSNPNLYWYRQAAGRGLQLLFYSVGIGQISSEVPQNLSASRPQDRQFILSSKKLLLSDSGFYLCAWSRDRSSYEQYFGPGTRLTVT.

The V call is TRBV12-3 or TRBV12-4, the J call TRBJ2-5; unclear D gene. The J call may be faulty, since TRBJ2-7 better matches the DNA end. The length of the CDR3 is 12 residues. The CDR3 DNA follows: TGTGCCAGCAGTTTAGCGGTAAACGAGCAGTACTTC. Amino acids: CASSLAVNEQYF.

The chain combines TRBV20-1 with TRBJ2-5, with D possibly TRBD2 on 5 matching bases. TRBJ2-1 explains the end of the DNA better; the J call may be wrong. The CDR3 spans 14 residues. The germline V gene encodes CDR1 DFQATT and CDR2 SNEGSKA (reference sequence). CDR3 sequence: CSATIAGRGYEQFF. For the CDR3, the DNA is TGCAGTGCTACTATCGCGGGTAGAGGCTATGAGCAGTTCTTC.

This clonotype has more than one count but fewer than ten. The rearrangement joins TRBV10-3 to TRBJ2-1; tentatively, D is TRBD2 (7 bases). There are 15 residues in the CDR3. Trimming took 3 bases from V and 4 from J, leaving 13 bases between them. Germline CDR1 ENHRY, CDR2 SYGVKD. The CDR3 spells CAISEGGASYNEQFF. CDR3 DNA sequence: TGTGCCATCAGTGAAGGGGGGGCGTCTTACAATGAGCAGTTCTTC.